Each of the 16 T cell receptor beta chains below was sequenced from the same sample in a study of blood T cell repertoires in COVID-19. Sequenced by immunoSEQ multiplex PCR; TCRdb stores in-frame clones only, minus some. This sample has 200,000 to 250,000 clones, with about 84% found just once. Sequencing was performed on peripheral blood. These receptors were collected from an elderly woman with COVID-19, enrolled during active disease.

This clone was recorded once. The chain joins TRBV11-1 to TRBJ2-6; no definite D call. CDR3 size: 16 residues. The germline CDR1 and CDR2 sequences are SGHAT and FQDESV (reference sequence). Trimming pared 5 bases from V and 0 bases from J, leaving 11 bases between. CDR3: CASSRDSGSGANVLTF. The CDR3 nucleotides read TGTGCCAGCAGCCGAGACTCGGGCTCTGGGGCCAACGTCCTGACTTTC.

This chain joins TRBV9 and TRBJ2-1; 9 nucleotides align to TRBD1. The CDR3 is made up of 15 amino acids. CDR1 is SGDLS and CDR2 is YYNGEE in the germline V gene. The V gene end was trimmed by 3 bases and the J gene end by 5 bases; junction bases not matched to a gene: 6. DNA of the CDR3: TGTGCCAGCAGCGCGGGGACAGGGAGCCACAATGAGCAGTTCTTC. Protein: CASSAGTGSHNEQFF. Full variable domain (outside the CDR3, taken from reference TRBV9 and TRBJ2-1): DSGVTQTPKHLITATGQRVTLRCSPRSGDLSVYWYQQSLDQGLQFLIQYYNGEERAKGNILERFSAQQFPDLHSELNLSSLELGDSALYFCASSAGTGSHNEQFFGPGTRLTVL.

The chain employs TRBV5-1 and TRBJ2-5; D remains ambiguous. CDR1 SGHRS and CDR2 YFSETQ come from the germline V gene. The CDR3 runs 14 residues. V lost 0 bases, J lost 3 bases, and 9 bases lay in between. The CDR3 DNA reads TGCGCCAGCAGCTTGGCCTTCGCGGAAGAGACCCAGTACTTC. Encoded protein: CASSLAFAEETQYF.

This clone was seen a few times. This chain joins TRBV2 and TRBJ1-1, with D possibly TRBD1 on 5 matching bases. Germline CDR1 SNHLY, CDR2 FYNNEI. The CDR3 is 14 amino acids. V lost 4 bases, J lost 3 bases, and 12 bases lay in between. The DNA of the CDR3 is TGTGCCAGCAGTGTAGTCAGCAGGGACACTGAAGCTTTCTTT. Encoded protein: CASSVVSRDTEAFF.

The chain carries TRBV21-1 and TRBJ1-1; the table names TRBD1, a call not compared with the DNA. TRBV21-1 is a recognized pseudogene. The CDR3 runs to 15 residues. The CDR3 region is CASSKTGRETTEAFF. The CDR3 bases are TGTGCCAGCAGCAAGACAGGTCGAGAAACGACTGAAGCTTTCTTT.

The rearrangement uses TRBV7-2 and TRBJ1-1, with D maybe TRBD1 (5 bases). The CDR3 totals 14 residues. The V end lost 8 bases, the J end lost 1 base, and 14 bases lay between the germline ends. Germline lookup yields CDR1 SGHTA and CDR2 FQGNSA. For the CDR3, the DNA is TGTGCCAGCCTCTTCCCCGGGGGGAACACTGAAGCTTTCTTT. This gives the protein CASLFPGGNTEAFF.

The V call is TRBV4-1, the J call TRBJ1-2; perhaps TRBD1 as D (5 bases). This CDR3 spans 16 amino acids. Trimming shortened V by 1 base and J by 8 bases, and 20 bases separated the two germline ends. Germline values: CDR1 MGHRA, CDR2 YSYEKL. The CDR3 DNA reads as TGCGCCAGCAGCCAAGGGGGGGGTAATTTGGGTCGAGGCTACACCTTC. It specifies CASSQGGGNLGRGYTF.

This chain uses TRBV4-1 with TRBJ2-7, with a weak D call TRBD2 (7 bases). This CDR3 has 16 residues. Trimming removed 0 bases from V and 4 bases from J, with 16 bases in between. From germline, CDR1 is MGHRA and CDR2 YSYEKL. In DNA, the CDR3 is TGCGCCAGCAGCCAAGAAGAAGGGGGGGGCCCTTACGAGCAGTACTTC. It is translated as CASSQEEGGGPYEQYF.

This clone was picked up one time. The J gene is TRBJ1-1, the V gene TRBV9; D ambiguous. Trimming pared 3 bases from V and 4 bases from J, leaving 7 bases between. Looked up from germline, CDR1 is SGDLS and CDR2 is YYNGEE. This CDR3 comprises 12 residues. The CDR3 DNA follows: TGTGCCAGCAGCGCAACGGGCACTGAAGCTTTCTTT. This codes for CASSATGTEAFF.

Note on this clone: Other DNA sequences in the same sample also yield this CDR3. The J gene is TRBJ1-1, the V gene TRBV5-1; TRBD1 is a possible D gene (5 bases). The CDR3 spans 13 residues. V was clipped by 4 bases and J by 4 bases, with 11 bases between them. CDR1 is SGHRS, CDR2 YFSETQ, per germline. CDR3 sequence: CASSPQGGTEAFF. The CDR3 DNA reads as TGCGCCAGCAGCCCTCAGGGCGGCACTGAAGCTTTCTTT. Looking up the rest from reference TRBV5-1 and TRBJ1-1 gives the full variable domain: KAGVTQTPRYLIKTRGQQVTLSCSPISGHRSVSWYQQTPGQGLQFLFEYFSETQRNKGNFPGRFSGRQFSNSRSEMNVSTLELGDSALYLCASSPQGGTEAFFGQGTRLTVV.

The rearrangement uses TRBV9 and TRBJ1-2; D not certain. V lost 0 bases to trimming and J lost 4 bases, with 13 bases between them. CDR1 is SGDLS and CDR2 is YYNGEE in the germline V gene. The CDR3 spans 15 residues. In DNA form, the CDR3 reads TGTGCCAGCAGCGTAGATACGGGATGGGGCTATGGCTACACCTTC. Translated: CASSVDTGWGYGYTF.

The chain is built from TRBV28 and TRBJ2-1, with D unresolved. The CDR3 length is 17 residues. Germline assignment: CDR1 MDHEN and CDR2 SYDVKM. Deletions cut 7 bases from V and 4 bases from J, with 23 bases between. The chain's CDR3 is CASTPLEVPGTYNEQFF. The DNA for the CDR3 is TGTGCCAGCACCCCTTTAGAGGTGCCCGGTACTTACAATGAGCAGTTCTTC.

The V gene is TRBV4-1, the J gene TRBJ2-4; 10 nucleotides align to TRBD2. The CDR3 covers 16 residues. The germline CDR1 and CDR2 sequences are MGHRA and YSYEKL. The trim removed 1 base at V and 12 bases at J, leaving 12 bases unmatched. CDR3 coding DNA: TGCGCCAGCAGCCAAGCTAGCGGGGGTTTGGGACGAGGTCAGTACTTC. Translating gives CASSQASGGLGRGQYF.

V gene TRBV19 combines with J gene TRBJ1-1; TRBD1 aligns across 10 bases. J was trimmed by 2 bases and V by 5 bases; bases with no gene match: 2. The CDR3 consists of 14 residues. CDR1 is LNHDA, CDR2 SQIVND, per germline (reference sequence). The CDR3 bases are TGTGCCAGTAGTGAGACAGGGGGCAACACTGAAGCTTTCTTT. This sequence encodes CASSETGGNTEAFF. Full variable domain (remainder filled in from reference TRBV19 and TRBJ1-1): DGGITQSPKYLFRKEGQNVTLSCEQNLNHDAMYWYRQDPGQGLRLIYYSQIVNDFQKGDIAEGYSVSREKKESFPLTVTSAQKNPTAFYLCASSETGGNTEAFFGQGTRLTVV.

This clone was counted only a few times. The chain couples TRBV15 to TRBJ1-1; 7 bases fit TRBD1. This CDR3 spans 15 amino acids. Germline CDR1 and CDR2: LNHNV and YYDKDF (reference sequence). The V and J ends lost 8 bases and 0 bases, in that order; junction bases with no gene match: 9. The CDR3 DNA reads as TGTGCCACCGAGGGGACAGAGGATATGAACACTGAAGCTTTCTTT. As protein: CATEGTEDMNTEAFF.

The chain links TRBV15 to TRBJ2-1, with a weak D call TRBD2 (5 bases). Germline V gene sequence: CDR1 LNHNV, CDR2 YYDKDF (reference sequence). V shed 0 bases and J shed 1 base, with 7 bases lying between them. This CDR3 comprises 15 residues. The CDR3 coding sequence is TGTGCCACCAGCAGAGAACGGGGATCCTACAATGAGCAGTTCTTC. Its translation is CATSRERGSYNEQFF.